The next 20 T cell receptor beta chains were all read from a single sample in a study of pediatric ulcerative colitis. During colonoscopy, one to two rectal pinch biopsies were collected. Assay used: immunoSEQ multiplex PCR; TCRdb lists only in-frame clones, some missing. The sample has approximately 40,000 clones, 55% to 85% seen once. The specimen was gut tissue. The receptors were gathered from a boy younger than 18 with moderate ulcerative colitis.

The chain employs TRBV15 and TRBJ1-3; D gene unclear. The V and J ends lost 0 bases and 1 base respectively, with 19 bases between them. The CDR3 consists of 19 residues. The germline gives CDR1 LNHNV, CDR2 YYDKDF (reference sequence). The CDR3 DNA reads as TGTGCCACCAGCAGAGATAAAGCGGAAACGGTGGGATCTGGAAACACCATATATTTT. Amino acid sequence: CATSRDKAETVGSGNTIYF.

This chain connects TRBV2 to TRBJ2-1; no definite D call. The CDR3 loop spans 13 amino acids. Germline V lookup: CDR1 SNHLY, CDR2 FYNNEI. Trimming took off 4 bases at V and 6 bases at J, with 10 bases between the two ends. CDR3 DNA sequence: TGTGCCAGCAGTGGGGCCTGGGGCAATGAGCAGTTCTTC. Protein product: CASSGAWGNEQFF.

This clone was observed once. This chain links TRBV6-5 with TRBJ2-7; D is undetermined. Trimming pared 3 bases from V and 0 bases from J, leaving 15 bases between. This CDR3 comprises 16 residues. The germline V gene has CDR1 MNHEY and CDR2 SVGAGI. For the CDR3, the DNA is TGTGCCAGCAGTTATGGCCGCAGCCCGAGCTCCTACGAGCAGTACTTC. Its translation: CASSYGRSPSSYEQYF.

The chain employs TRBV5-1 and TRBJ2-1; 9 nucleotides align to TRBD1. This CDR3 contains 15 residues. Germline lookup yields CDR1 SGHRS and CDR2 YFSETQ. Trimming took 4 bases from V and 5 from J; bases not matched to a gene: 7. This CDR3 reads CASSKGTGSNNEQFF. In nucleotides, the CDR3 is TGCGCCAGCAGCAAAGGGACAGGGTCCAACAATGAGCAGTTCTTC.

This chain links TRBV6-6 with TRBJ2-5; D might be TRBD1 (6 bases). The germline CDR1 and CDR2 sequences are MNHNY and SVGAGI (reference sequence). This CDR3 is 14 amino acids long. The V end lost 4 bases, the J end lost 1 base, and 10 bases lay between the germline ends. The CDR3 bases are TGTGCCAGCAGTTCATGGACAGTCCAAGAGACCCAGTACTTC. Its translation is CASSSWTVQETQYF.

The rearrangement uses TRBV27 and TRBJ1-1; D possibly corresponds to TRBD1 (6 bases). The CDR3 runs to 14 residues. The germline V gene has CDR1 MNHEY and CDR2 SMNVEV (reference sequence). Deletions cut 7 bases from V and 4 bases from J, with 16 bases between. The CDR3 DNA follows: TGTGCCAGCACCAAGTGGGGGCGGGGCACTGAAGCTTTCTTT. Its translation is CASTKWGRGTEAFF.

V and J are TRBV11-2 and TRBJ1-3; 7 nucleotides agree with TRBD1. J gave up 0 bases and V 4 bases, and 6 bases lay outside the gene matches. The CDR3 length is 16 residues. Germline CDR1 is SGHAT and CDR2 is FQNNGV. CDR3 sequence: CASSSGQYYSGNTIYF. Written as DNA, the CDR3 is TGTGCCAGCAGCTCGGGACAGTATTACTCTGGAAACACCATATATTTT.

The chain links TRBV5-1 to TRBJ2-2; 9 nucleotides align to TRBD1. From germline, CDR1 is SGHRS and CDR2 YFSETQ. The V and J ends lost 4 bases and 4 bases, in that order; junction bases with no gene match: 8. The CDR3 contains 16 residues. CDR3 protein: CASSPDRGSGTGELFF. The DNA for the CDR3 is TGCGCCAGCAGCCCGGACAGGGGTTCGGGCACCGGGGAGCTGTTTTTT.

This sequence joins TRBV7-2 and TRBJ2-4; the match to TRBD2 covers 10 bases. Losses at the gene ends were 3 bases for V and 7 bases for J; bases not matched to a gene: 6. Per the germline V gene, CDR1 is SGHTA and CDR2 is FQGNSA. The CDR3 is made up of 15 amino acids. The CDR3: CASSFEGSGGNIQYF. The CDR3 nucleotides read TGTGCCAGCAGCTTCGAAGGTAGCGGGGGGAACATTCAGTACTTC.

The chain carries TRBV18 and TRBJ2-2; the D gene is possibly TRBD1 (5 bases). Germline lookup yields CDR1 KGHSH and CDR2 LQKENI. The V gene lost 2 bases and the J gene lost 2 bases, with 15 bases spanning the gap. The CDR3 is made up of 17 amino acids. Written as DNA, the CDR3 is TGTGCCAGCTCACCATTTAGCCCCAGGGCCAACACCGGGGAGCTGTTTTTT. Translating it yields CASSPFSPRANTGELFF. The whole variable domain, filled in from reference TRBV18 and TRBJ2-2, reads NAGVMQNPRHLVRRRGQEARLRCSPMKGHSHVYWYRQLPEEGLKFMVYLQKENIIDESGMPKERFSAEFPKEGPSILRIQQVVRGDSAAYFCASSPFSPRANTGELFFGEGSRLTVL.

V and J are TRBV27 and TRBJ2-7; D may be TRBD1 (6 bases). There are 16 residues in the CDR3. Germline-derived CDR1 and CDR2 are MNHEY and SMNVEV (reference sequence). The germline V and J ends were trimmed by 0 bases and 0 bases, with 12 bases remaining between them. The CDR3: CASSLSTGTISYEQYF. The CDR3 nucleotides read TGTGCCAGCAGTTTATCTACAGGGACGATCTCCTACGAGCAGTACTTC.

The V call is TRBV27, the J call TRBJ1-4; D remains ambiguous. The CDR3 sequence is 13 residues long. In germline, CDR1 is MNHEY, CDR2 SMNVEV (reference sequence). With 3 bases removed from V and 6 bases from J, the gap between germline ends came to 8 bases. The CDR3 coding sequence is TGTGCCAGCAGTTTTAGGGAACATGAAAAACTGTTTTTT. It codes for CASSFREHEKLFF.

The chain joins TRBV5-1 to TRBJ2-3, with unresolved D. V dropped 0 bases and J dropped 1 base, with 12 bases sitting between them. CDR1 and CDR2 (germline): SGHRS, YFSETQ. The CDR3 consists of 16 residues. The CDR3 region has the DNA TGCGCCAGCAGCTTGGCGGCAGGTGGAGGCACAGATACGCAGTATTTT. Its protein product is CASSLAAGGGTDTQYF.

The CDR3 DNA reads as TGCGCCAGCAGCCTAGGGACTGAGCGGTACAATGAGCAGTTCTTC. This translates into CASSLGTERYNEQFF. J is TRBJ2-1 and V is TRBV5-1; tentatively, D is TRBD2 (6 bases). V was clipped by 4 bases and J by 4 bases, with 15 bases between them. The length of the CDR3 is 15 residues. The germline V gene has CDR1 SGHRS and CDR2 YFSETQ.

This sequence joins TRBV5-1 and TRBJ2-1; TRBD2 matches 14 bases. Trimming cost V 5 bases and J 9 bases; bases outside gene matches: 31. The CDR3 is 23 residues long. The germline CDR1 and CDR2 sequences are SGHRS and YFSETQ. CDR3 in amino acids: CASSSAPGPLRGLAGEYWAEQFF. CDR3 DNA: TGCGCCAGCAGTTCAGCCCCGGGGCCCCTCCGGGGACTAGCGGGAGAATACTGGGCTGAGCAGTTCTTC. Complete variable domain (other parts from reference TRBV5-1 and TRBJ2-1): KAGVTQTPRYLIKTRGQQVTLSCSPISGHRSVSWYQQTPGQGLQFLFEYFSETQRNKGNFPGRFSGRQFSNSRSEMNVSTLELGDSALYLCASSSAPGPLRGLAGEYWAEQFFGPGTRLTVL.

This clone was counted between two and nine times. Distinct nucleotide sequences in the sample also encode this CDR3. V gene TRBV10-3 combines with J gene TRBJ1-2; no clear D gene. The CDR3 loop spans 14 amino acids. V was pared by 0 bases and J by 2 bases, with 7 bases between. CDR1 is ENHRY and CDR2 is SYGVKD in the germline V gene. In DNA form, the CDR3 reads TGTGCCATCAGTGAGTCTGGCGTCAACTATGGCTACACCTTC. Translation: CAISESGVNYGYTF.

The chain couples TRBV7-2 to TRBJ1-5; unclear D gene. This CDR3 has 15 amino acids. Germline lookup yields CDR1 SGHTA and CDR2 FQGNSA. Trimming cost V 3 bases and J 1 base, with 10 bases left between them. The CDR3 region has the DNA TGTGCCAGCAGCTTCGACAATTTCAGCAATCAGCCCCAGCATTTT. It is translated as CASSFDNFSNQPQHF.

Note on this clone: One end of the junction does not line up with germline, which may come from a read error. The genes are TRBV19 and TRBJ1-1, with D perhaps matching TRBD1 (5 bases). The CDR3 is 17 residues long. The V gene's germline CDR1 is LNHDA and CDR2 SQIVND (reference sequence). The CDR3 loop reads CASSVDREGFLNTEAFF. The CDR3 DNA sequence: TGTGCCAGTAGTGTAGACAGAGAGGGCTTCCTGAACACTGAAGCTTTCTTT.

The rearrangement uses TRBV19 and TRBJ2-5; D uncertain. The CDR3 sequence is 12 residues long. The germline gives CDR1 LNHDA, CDR2 SQIVND (reference sequence). V gave up 10 bases and J gave up 7 bases, with 16 bases separating them. As DNA, the CDR3 is TGTGCCACCGGACCTAATGTGGTGACCCAGTACTTC. It specifies CATGPNVVTQYF.

V and J are TRBV6-4 and TRBJ2-3; TRBD2 agrees at 12 bases. CDR3 length equals 16 residues. Germline-derived CDR1 and CDR2 are MRHNA and SNTAGT. V was pared by 7 bases and J by 2 bases, with 7 bases of the junction left unmatched. The CDR3: CASTRTSGTITDTQYF. DNA of the CDR3: TGTGCCAGCACTCGGACTAGCGGGACAATCACAGATACGCAGTATTTT.